A selection of T cell receptor beta chains follows, all from one sample in a study of T cells in localized non-small cell lung cancer. Sequenced by immunoSEQ multiplex PCR; TCRdb stores in-frame clones only, minus some. The sample includes about 25,000 clones, roughly nine tenths of them seen just once. Sequencing was performed on peripheral blood, taken before any cancer treatment. These receptors were taken from a woman aged 40 to 75 with stage I lung adenocarcinoma. Each CDR3 is given with its conserved first and last residue. A D gene is named only where the DNA matches it firmly. Size values are once, few and many counts, or a class for expanded clones, and some rows have none.

clone_size: once; j_call: TRBJ2-2; v_call: TRBV6-6; d_call: .; cdr3_nt: TGTGCCAGCAGTTTGACGGGTCCTAGTGGGGAGCTGTTTTTT; cdr3_aa: CASSLTGPSGELFF
clone_size: .; j_call: TRBJ2-5; v_call: TRBV28; d_call: TRBD2; cdr3_nt: TGTGCCAGCAGTTCCCTTACCCGGGACTACCATCAAGAGACCCAGTACTTC; cdr3_aa: CASSSLTRDYHQETQYF
clone_size: .; j_call: TRBJ1-4; v_call: TRBV28; d_call: .; cdr3_nt: TGTGCCAGCAGTTCTCCTAACGGGGCAACTAATGAAAAACTGTTTTTT; cdr3_aa: CASSSPNGATNEKLFF
clone_size: .; j_call: TRBJ2-3; v_call: TRBV25-1; d_call: TRBD2; cdr3_nt: TGTGCCAGCAGTCCAAGACTGGGGGCGGGAGGTCGGACAGATACGCAGTATTTT; cdr3_aa: CASSPRLGAGGRTDTQYF
clone_size: .; j_call: TRBJ2-3; v_call: TRBV6-1; d_call: TRBD2; cdr3_nt: TGTGCCAGCAGTGAAGCAACCGGACTAGCCAACGCAGATACGCAGTATTTT; cdr3_aa: CASSEATGLANADTQYF
clone_size: .; j_call: TRBJ2-5; v_call: TRBV5-4; d_call: TRBD1; cdr3_nt: TGTGCCAGCAGCTTGGCAGGGACAGGGGGGGAGACCCAGTACTTC; cdr3_aa: CASSLAGTGGETQYF
clone_size: .; j_call: TRBJ1-4; v_call: TRBV7-2; d_call: .; cdr3_nt: TGTGCCAGCAGCCCCCCCGCGTCGGAAAAACTGTTTTTT; cdr3_aa: CASSPPASEKLFF
clone_size: .; j_call: TRBJ1-3; v_call: TRBV5-1; d_call: .; cdr3_nt: TGCGCCAGCAGCTCCACCCGTTGGAGCTCTGGAAACACCATATATTTT; cdr3_aa: CASSSTRWSSGNTIYF
clone_size: .; j_call: TRBJ1-5; v_call: TRBV5-6; d_call: TRBD1; cdr3_nt: TGTGCCAGCAGCTCAACAGGGGTGGTTCAGCCCCAGCATTTT; cdr3_aa: CASSSTGVVQPQHF
clone_size: .; j_call: TRBJ2-5; v_call: TRBV5-6; d_call: TRBD1; cdr3_nt: TGTGCCAGCAGCCCCTGGACAGGGAGAGGAGAGACCCAGTACTTC; cdr3_aa: CASSPWTGRGETQYF
clone_size: .; j_call: TRBJ1-1; v_call: TRBV28; d_call: .; cdr3_nt: TGTGCCAGCAACCCGAACCTGGGCACTGAAGCTTTCTTT; cdr3_aa: CASNPNLGTEAFF
clone_size: .; j_call: TRBJ2-1; v_call: TRBV28; d_call: TRBD1; cdr3_nt: TGTGCCAGCAGTTTGCCACAGGGGGCGAGTGAGCAGTTCTTC; cdr3_aa: CASSLPQGASEQFF
clone_size: .; j_call: TRBJ2-1; v_call: TRBV27; d_call: .; cdr3_nt: TGTGCCAGCAGTTTACTGGCGACAGACAGCTCCTACAATGAGCAGTTCTTC; cdr3_aa: CASSLLATDSSYNEQFF
clone_size: .; j_call: TRBJ1-2; v_call: TRBV7-9; d_call: TRBD1; cdr3_nt: TGTGCCAGCAGCTTAGATGAGACAGGGGGCGGACACTTC; cdr3_aa: CASSLDETGGGHF
clone_size: .; j_call: TRBJ2-1; v_call: TRBV29-1; d_call: TRBD2; cdr3_nt: TGCAGCGTTGGACAAAGACTAGCCCCCTACAATGAGCAGTTCTTC; cdr3_aa: CSVGQRLAPYNEQFF
clone_size: .; j_call: TRBJ2-3; v_call: TRBV6-1; d_call: TRBD1; cdr3_nt: TGTGCCAGCAGTGACTTACTACAGGGGGGCACAGATACGCAGTATTTT; cdr3_aa: CASSDLLQGGTDTQYF
clone_size: .; j_call: TRBJ2-1; v_call: TRBV28; d_call: TRBD2; cdr3_nt: TGTGCCAGCAGTTCCCCCGCTAGCGGGAGTTCCTACAATGAGCAGTTCTTC; cdr3_aa: CASSSPASGSSYNEQFF
clone_size: .; j_call: TRBJ2-7; v_call: TRBV9; d_call: TRBD2; cdr3_nt: TGTGCCAGCAGCGCCGGACTAGCGGGAGCCCACGAGCAGTACTTC; cdr3_aa: CASSAGLAGAHEQYF
clone_size: .; j_call: TRBJ1-5; v_call: TRBV7-9; d_call: .; cdr3_nt: TGTGCCAGCAGCTTAGGAGACATTCCGCCCCAGCATTTT; cdr3_aa: CASSLGDIPPQHF
clone_size: .; j_call: TRBJ1-5; v_call: TRBV28; d_call: .; cdr3_nt: TGTGCCAGCAGCCGAGGCCAAGGTAATCAGCCCCAGCATTTT; cdr3_aa: CASSRGQGNQPQHF
clone_size: .; j_call: TRBJ2-1; v_call: TRBV27; d_call: .; cdr3_nt: TGTGCCAGTCGCCCGGGGGCGCACAATGAGCAGTTCTTC; cdr3_aa: CASRPGAHNEQFF
clone_size: .; j_call: TRBJ2-1; v_call: TRBV9; d_call: .; cdr3_nt: TGTGCCAGCAGCGTAGTTGGGACGACCTACAATGAGCAGTTCTTC; cdr3_aa: CASSVVGTTYNEQFF
clone_size: .; j_call: TRBJ2-7; v_call: TRBV5-3; d_call: TRBD2; cdr3_nt: TGTGCCAGAAGCTGGACTAGCGGGCCCACCTACGAGCAGTACTTC; cdr3_aa: CARSWTSGPTYEQYF
clone_size: once; j_call: TRBJ2-1; v_call: TRBV28; d_call: .; cdr3_nt: TGTGCCAGCAGGCCGGGACAATACTACAATGAGCAGTTCTTC; cdr3_aa: CASRPGQYYNEQFF
clone_size: medium-sized; j_call: TRBJ2-2; v_call: TRBV19; d_call: .; cdr3_nt: TGTGCCAGTCTGCCTGGCTACACCGGGGAGCTGTTTTTT; cdr3_aa: CASLPGYTGELFF
clone_size: .; j_call: TRBJ2-3; v_call: TRBV19; d_call: .; cdr3_nt: TGTGCCAGTAGTATCTCAGATACGCAGTATTTT; cdr3_aa: CASSISDTQYF
clone_size: .; j_call: TRBJ2-7; v_call: TRBV5-6; d_call: .; cdr3_nt: TGTGCCAGCAGCTCCTACTACGAGCAGTACTTC; cdr3_aa: CASSSYYEQYF
clone_size: .; j_call: TRBJ2-7; v_call: TRBV6-6; d_call: TRBD1; cdr3_nt: TGTGCCAGCAGTCCCCGCCAGGGGGCGGCTTACGAGCAGTACTTC; cdr3_aa: CASSPRQGAAYEQYF
clone_size: .; j_call: TRBJ1-1; v_call: TRBV7-2; d_call: .; cdr3_nt: TGTGCCAGCAGCCCGAACTTGGGAGGGTTTGACACTGAAGCTTTCTTT; cdr3_aa: CASSPNLGGFDTEAFF
clone_size: .; j_call: TRBJ2-5; v_call: TRBV25-1; d_call: .; cdr3_nt: TGTGCCAGCAGTGAACGCCAGGTCCCGAGGGCCCAGTACTTC; cdr3_aa: CASSERQVPRAQYF
clone_size: .; j_call: TRBJ2-5; v_call: TRBV7-2; d_call: TRBD2; cdr3_nt: TGTGCCAGCAGCAAAACTAGCGGGAGGGCTGAGACCCAGTACTTC; cdr3_aa: CASSKTSGRAETQYF
clone_size: .; j_call: TRBJ2-3; v_call: TRBV7-2; d_call: .; cdr3_nt: TGTGCCAGCAGCTTAATGTTCGGTGGGGACCCTAGCACAGATACGCAGTATTTT; cdr3_aa: CASSLMFGGDPSTDTQYF
clone_size: .; j_call: TRBJ1-2; v_call: TRBV28; d_call: .; cdr3_nt: TGTGCCAGCAGTTCACCCGGGAGGGTTGGTGGCTACACCTTC; cdr3_aa: CASSSPGRVGGYTF
clone_size: .; j_call: TRBJ2-3; v_call: TRBV29-1; d_call: TRBD2; cdr3_nt: TGCAGCGCCGCCGGACTAGCGGGAGTTGTAGATACGCAGTATTTT; cdr3_aa: CSAAGLAGVVDTQYF
clone_size: .; j_call: TRBJ2-7; v_call: TRBV27; d_call: TRBD1; cdr3_nt: TGTGCCAGCAGCAACAGGGGCCCCAGCGACGAGCAGTACTTC; cdr3_aa: CASSNRGPSDEQYF
clone_size: .; j_call: TRBJ1-2; v_call: TRBV7-9; d_call: .; cdr3_nt: TGTGCCAGCAGCTTATATCGTCCCTCTCAGGGGTGGGACTATGGCTACACCTTC; cdr3_aa: CASSLYRPSQGWDYGYTF
clone_size: .; j_call: TRBJ2-5; v_call: TRBV27; d_call: TRBD2; cdr3_nt: TGTGCCAGCAGTCCAACCCTCCCGGGACTAGCGGGAATTAAGGAAGAGACCCAGTACTTC; cdr3_aa: CASSPTLPGLAGIKEETQYF
clone_size: .; j_call: TRBJ1-1; v_call: TRBV5-1; d_call: .; cdr3_nt: TGCGCCAGCAGCTTGTGGCAGTCCCGCACTGAAGCTTTCTTT; cdr3_aa: CASSLWQSRTEAFF
clone_size: .; j_call: TRBJ2-7; v_call: TRBV29-1; d_call: TRBD1; cdr3_nt: TGCAGCGTCCATACAGGGGTGAGGAGCGAGCAGTACTTC; cdr3_aa: CSVHTGVRSEQYF
clone_size: once; j_call: TRBJ2-5; v_call: TRBV7-2; d_call: .; cdr3_nt: TGTGCCAGCAGCTTAGCGGTGGGGGGGCAGGAGACCCAGTACTTC; cdr3_aa: CASSLAVGGQETQYF
clone_size: .; j_call: TRBJ2-5; v_call: TRBV5-6; d_call: .; cdr3_nt: TGTGCCAGCAGCTTGCGACCCAAGACCCAAGAGACCCAGTACTTC; cdr3_aa: CASSLRPKTQETQYF
clone_size: once; j_call: TRBJ2-2; v_call: TRBV28; d_call: TRBD1; cdr3_nt: TGTGCCAGCAGACCTGACAGGGGCCTCCCATCGAACACCGGGGAGCTGTTTTTT; cdr3_aa: CASRPDRGLPSNTGELFF
clone_size: .; j_call: TRBJ2-1; v_call: TRBV5-6; d_call: .; cdr3_nt: TGTGCCAGCAGCACCCTCAGACTAACTTACAATGAGCAGTTCTTC; cdr3_aa: CASSTLRLTYNEQFF
clone_size: .; j_call: TRBJ2-3; v_call: TRBV2; d_call: .; cdr3_nt: TGTGCCAGCAGGTACACAGATACGCAGTATTTT; cdr3_aa: CASRYTDTQYF
clone_size: .; j_call: TRBJ2-7; v_call: TRBV7-9; d_call: .; cdr3_nt: TGTGCCAGCAGCAACACAGGGCCCTTGGGGGAGCAGTACTTC; cdr3_aa: CASSNTGPLGEQYF
clone_size: .; j_call: TRBJ2-6; v_call: TRBV15; d_call: .; cdr3_nt: TGTGCCACCAGCCCCGAGAACTCTGGGGCCAACGTCCTGACTTTC; cdr3_aa: CATSPENSGANVLTF
clone_size: .; j_call: TRBJ2-3; v_call: TRBV5-1; d_call: .; cdr3_nt: TGCGCCAGCAGCTACCGACTAGTTCGATCTTCCGATACGCAGTATTTT; cdr3_aa: CASSYRLVRSSDTQYF
clone_size: .; j_call: TRBJ2-2; v_call: TRBV7-9; d_call: .; cdr3_nt: TGTGCCAGCAGCTTACAGGGAAACGCCGGGGAGCTGTTTTTT; cdr3_aa: CASSLQGNAGELFF
clone_size: once; j_call: TRBJ1-5; v_call: TRBV28; d_call: .; cdr3_nt: TGTGCCAGCACCAAATTGGGGCCCCAGCATTTT; cdr3_aa: CASTKLGPQHF
clone_size: .; j_call: TRBJ1-5; v_call: TRBV2; d_call: .; cdr3_nt: TGTGCCAGCAAGGGGGGCCTTAGCAATCAGCCCCAGCATTTT; cdr3_aa: CASKGGLSNQPQHF
clone_size: .; j_call: TRBJ2-5; v_call: TRBV4-1; d_call: .; cdr3_nt: TGCGCCAGTGCTATGGTGGCAGGGGAGACCCAGTACTTC; cdr3_aa: CASAMVAGETQYF
clone_size: .; j_call: TRBJ2-2; v_call: TRBV18; d_call: .; cdr3_nt: TGTGCCAGCTCACCAGAAACGGGACCGCTGAACACCGGGGAGCTGTTTTTT; cdr3_aa: CASSPETGPLNTGELFF
clone_size: .; j_call: TRBJ2-5; v_call: TRBV13; d_call: TRBD1; cdr3_nt: TGTGCCAGCAGCCCTGACAGGGGCCAAGAGACCCAGTACTTC; cdr3_aa: CASSPDRGQETQYF
clone_size: .; j_call: TRBJ2-3; v_call: TRBV9; d_call: TRBD2; cdr3_nt: TGTGCCAGCAGCGTCTCTCAGCGGACTAGCGGGTTTGATACGCAGTATTTT; cdr3_aa: CASSVSQRTSGFDTQYF
clone_size: .; j_call: TRBJ2-3; v_call: TRBV9; d_call: .; cdr3_nt: TGTGCCAGCAGCGTAGATCCAGGGAGGGGGACAGATACGCAGTATTTT; cdr3_aa: CASSVDPGRGTDTQYF
clone_size: .; j_call: TRBJ1-1; v_call: TRBV2; d_call: .; cdr3_nt: TGTGCCAGCAGGTCTACAGGCGTGACCACTGAAGCTTTCTTT; cdr3_aa: CASRSTGVTTEAFF
clone_size: .; j_call: TRBJ1-5; v_call: TRBV9; d_call: .; cdr3_nt: TGTGCCAGCAGCGTAGGGGGGCATCAGCCCCAGCATTTT; cdr3_aa: CASSVGGHQPQHF
clone_size: .; j_call: TRBJ1-1; v_call: TRBV25-1; d_call: .; cdr3_nt: TGTGCCAGCAGTCAAGTCCGGGACGGCCAGAACACTGAAGCTTTCTTT; cdr3_aa: CASSQVRDGQNTEAFF
clone_size: .; j_call: TRBJ2-7; v_call: TRBV18; d_call: .; cdr3_nt: TGTGCCAGCTCACCACCGGGCACGCAAGGGTCCTACGAGCAGTACTTC; cdr3_aa: CASSPPGTQGSYEQYF